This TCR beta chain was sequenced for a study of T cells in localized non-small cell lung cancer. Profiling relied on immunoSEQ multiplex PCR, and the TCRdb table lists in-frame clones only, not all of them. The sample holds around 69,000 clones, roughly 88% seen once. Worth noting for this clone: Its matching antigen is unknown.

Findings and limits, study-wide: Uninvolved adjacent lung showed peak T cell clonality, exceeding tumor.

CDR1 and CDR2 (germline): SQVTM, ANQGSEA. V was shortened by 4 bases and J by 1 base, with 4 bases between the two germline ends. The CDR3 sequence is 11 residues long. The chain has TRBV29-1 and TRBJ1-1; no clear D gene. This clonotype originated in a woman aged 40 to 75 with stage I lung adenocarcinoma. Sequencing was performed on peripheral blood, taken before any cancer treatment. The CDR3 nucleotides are TGCAGCGTTGGGCGGAACACTGAAGCTTTCTTT. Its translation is CSVGRNTEAFF.